The sequence of this T cell receptor beta chain was determined in a study of response to subunit inactivated influenza vaccine. The sample holds many counts of this clonotype. The antigen is not known. The study's findings and limits: With each seasonal influenza vaccination, the authors suggested, few new T cells are recruited.

TCRdb processed the RT-PCR reads anew with MiXCR; each CDR3 protein has one entry. The top ten hold about a tenth of the sample, which has fewer than 400,000 distinct CDR3 sequences, roughly 22% seen once. V lost 5 bases, J lost 1 base, and 17 bases lay in between. The CDR3 sequence is 16 residues long. The origin of this receptor is a man between 50 and 75 years old who received an inactivated influenza vaccine. The chain uses TRBV12-3 or TRBV12-4 and TRBJ1-1, with D possibly TRBD1 on 6 matching bases. The specimen was PBMCs from blood, collected about 20 months after vaccination. The CDR3 nucleotides read TGTGCCAGCAGTCCGGGTATCGGACAGACGAACACTGAAGCTTTCTTT. This sequence encodes CASSPGIGQTNTEAFF.